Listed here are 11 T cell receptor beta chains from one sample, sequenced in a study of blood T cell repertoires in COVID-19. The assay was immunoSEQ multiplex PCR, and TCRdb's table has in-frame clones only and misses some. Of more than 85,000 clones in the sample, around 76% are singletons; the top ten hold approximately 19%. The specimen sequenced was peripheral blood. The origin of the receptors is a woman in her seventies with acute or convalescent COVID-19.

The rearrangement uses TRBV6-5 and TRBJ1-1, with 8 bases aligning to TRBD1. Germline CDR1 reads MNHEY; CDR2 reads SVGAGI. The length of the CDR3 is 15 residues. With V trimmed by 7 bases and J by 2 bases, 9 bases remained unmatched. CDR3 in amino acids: CASTPPGQANTEAFF. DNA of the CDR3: TGTGCCAGCACCCCCCCGGGACAGGCAAACACTGAAGCTTTCTTT.

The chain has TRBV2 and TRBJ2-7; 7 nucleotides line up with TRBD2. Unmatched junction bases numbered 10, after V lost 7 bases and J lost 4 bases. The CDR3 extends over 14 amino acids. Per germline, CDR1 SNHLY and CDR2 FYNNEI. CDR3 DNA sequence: TGTGCCAGCAAGTTTGAGTTGGGGGGGTACGAGCAGTACTTC. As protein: CASKFELGGYEQYF. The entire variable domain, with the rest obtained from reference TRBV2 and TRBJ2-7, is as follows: EPEVTQTPSHQVTQMGQEVILRCVPISNHLYFYWYRQILGQKVEFLVSFYNNEISEKSEIFDDQFSVERPDGSNFTLKIRSTKLEDSAMYFCASKFELGGYEQYFGPGTRLTVT.

Here the CDR3 reads CASSSTDATNEKLFF. The DNA for the CDR3 is TGTGCCAGTAGTTCTACAGATGCAACTAATGAAAAACTGTTTTTT. This chain connects TRBV19 to TRBJ1-4; no firm D call. Trimming shortened V by 5 bases and J by 0 bases, and 10 bases separated the two germline ends. CDR1 and CDR2 from the germline V gene are LNHDA and SQIVND (reference sequence). CDR3 length: 15 residues.

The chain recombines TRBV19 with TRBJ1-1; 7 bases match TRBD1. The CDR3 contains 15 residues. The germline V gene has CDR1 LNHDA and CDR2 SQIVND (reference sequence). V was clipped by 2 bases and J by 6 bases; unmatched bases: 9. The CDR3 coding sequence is TGTGCCAGTAGTATAACCCCTCTCGACAGGGCTGAAGCTTTCTTT. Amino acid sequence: CASSITPLDRAEAFF. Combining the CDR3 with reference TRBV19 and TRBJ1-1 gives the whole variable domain DGGITQSPKYLFRKEGQNVTLSCEQNLNHDAMYWYRQDPGQGLRLIYYSQIVNDFQKGDIAEGYSVSREKKESFPLTVTSAQKNPTAFYLCASSITPLDRAEAFFGQGTRLTVV.

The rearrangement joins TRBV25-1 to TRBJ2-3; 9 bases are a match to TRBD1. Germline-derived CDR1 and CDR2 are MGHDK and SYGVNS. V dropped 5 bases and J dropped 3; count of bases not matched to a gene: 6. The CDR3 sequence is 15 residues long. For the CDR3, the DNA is TGTGCCAGCAGTTTCACAGGGGGCAAAACAGATACGCAGTATTTT. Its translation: CASSFTGGKTDTQYF.

CDR3 protein: CASGLTGGNTEAFF. The CDR3 DNA reads as TGTGCTAGTGGTCTGACAGGGGGTAACACTGAAGCTTTCTTT. This chain links TRBV12-5 with TRBJ1-1, with 9 bases aligning to TRBD1. Germline loops: CDR1 LGHNT, CDR2 FRNRAP. This CDR3 has 14 amino acids. V was pared by 5 bases and J by 2 bases, with 3 bases of the junction left unmatched.

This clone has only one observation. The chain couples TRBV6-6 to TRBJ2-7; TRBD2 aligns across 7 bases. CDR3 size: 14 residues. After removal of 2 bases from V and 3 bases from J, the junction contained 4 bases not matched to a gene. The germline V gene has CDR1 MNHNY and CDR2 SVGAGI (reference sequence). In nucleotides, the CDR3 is TGTGCCAGCAGTTACAGCGGGGAAGGCTACGAGCAGTACTTC. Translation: CASSYSGEGYEQYF.

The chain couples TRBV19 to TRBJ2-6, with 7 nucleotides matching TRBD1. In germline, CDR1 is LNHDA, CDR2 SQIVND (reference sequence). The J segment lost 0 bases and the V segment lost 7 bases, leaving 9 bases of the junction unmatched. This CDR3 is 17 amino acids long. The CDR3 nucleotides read TGTGCCAGTAACGACGGACAGGCTAACTCTGGGGCCAACGTCCTGACTTTC. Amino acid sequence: CASNDGQANSGANVLTF.

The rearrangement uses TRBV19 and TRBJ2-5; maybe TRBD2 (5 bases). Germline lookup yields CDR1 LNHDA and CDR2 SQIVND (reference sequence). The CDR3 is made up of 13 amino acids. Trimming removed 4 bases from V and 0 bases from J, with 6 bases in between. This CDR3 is CASSNSDQETQYF. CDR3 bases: TGTGCCAGTAGTAATAGCGACCAAGAGACCCAGTACTTC.

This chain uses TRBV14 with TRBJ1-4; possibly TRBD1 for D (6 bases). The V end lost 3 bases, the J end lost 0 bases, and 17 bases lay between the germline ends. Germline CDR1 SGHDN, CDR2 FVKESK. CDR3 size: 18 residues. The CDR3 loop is CASSQFTGNASTNEKLFF. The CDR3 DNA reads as TGTGCCAGCAGCCAGTTTACAGGGAATGCATCAACTAATGAAAAACTGTTTTTT.

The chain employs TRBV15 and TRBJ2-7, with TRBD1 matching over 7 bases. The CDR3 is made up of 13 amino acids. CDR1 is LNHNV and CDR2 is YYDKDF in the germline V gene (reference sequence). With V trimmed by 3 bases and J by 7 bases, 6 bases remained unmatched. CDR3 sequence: CATSRDRSLEQYF. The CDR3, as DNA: TGTGCCACCAGCAGGGACAGGTCGTTAGAGCAGTACTTC.